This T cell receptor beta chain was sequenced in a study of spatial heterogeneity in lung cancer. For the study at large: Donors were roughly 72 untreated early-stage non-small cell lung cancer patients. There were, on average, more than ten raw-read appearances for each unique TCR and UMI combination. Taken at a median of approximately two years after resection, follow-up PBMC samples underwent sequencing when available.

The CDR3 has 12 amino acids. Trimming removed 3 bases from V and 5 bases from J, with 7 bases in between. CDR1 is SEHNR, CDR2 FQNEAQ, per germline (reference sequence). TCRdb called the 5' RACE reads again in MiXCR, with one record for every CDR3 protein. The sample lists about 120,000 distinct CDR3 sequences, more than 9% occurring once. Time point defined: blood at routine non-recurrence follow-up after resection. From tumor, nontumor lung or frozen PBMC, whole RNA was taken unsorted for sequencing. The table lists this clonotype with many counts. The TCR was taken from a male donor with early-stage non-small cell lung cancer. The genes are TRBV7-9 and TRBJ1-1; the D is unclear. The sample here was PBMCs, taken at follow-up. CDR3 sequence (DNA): TGTGCCAGCAGCTTTTACCGTACTGAAGCTTTCTTT. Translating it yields CASSFYRTEAFF. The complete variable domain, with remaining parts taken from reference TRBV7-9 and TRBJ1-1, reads DTGVSQNPRHKITKRGQNVTFRCDPISEHNRLYWYRQTLGQGPEFLTYFQNEAQLEKSRLLSDRFSAERPKGSFSTLEIQRTEQGDSAMYLCASSFYRTEAFFGQGTRLTVV.